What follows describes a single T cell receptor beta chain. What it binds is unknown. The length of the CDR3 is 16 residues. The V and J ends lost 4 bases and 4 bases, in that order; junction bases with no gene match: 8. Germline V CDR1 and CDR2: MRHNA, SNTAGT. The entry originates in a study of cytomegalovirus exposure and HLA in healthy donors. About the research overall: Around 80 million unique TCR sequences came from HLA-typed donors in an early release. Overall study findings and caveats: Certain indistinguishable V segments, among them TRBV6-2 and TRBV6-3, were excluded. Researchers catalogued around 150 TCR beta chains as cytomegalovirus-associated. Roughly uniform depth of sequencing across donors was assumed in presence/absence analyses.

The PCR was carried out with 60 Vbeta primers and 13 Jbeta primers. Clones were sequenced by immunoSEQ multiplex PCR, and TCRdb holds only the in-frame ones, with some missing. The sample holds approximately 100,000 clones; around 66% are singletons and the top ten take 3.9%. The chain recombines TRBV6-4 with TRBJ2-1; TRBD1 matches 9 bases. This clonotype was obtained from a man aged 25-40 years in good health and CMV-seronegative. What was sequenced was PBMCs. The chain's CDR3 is CASSGDRGAEYNEQFF. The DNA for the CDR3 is TGTGCCAGCAGTGGCGACAGGGGGGCTGAATACAATGAGCAGTTCTTC.